Listed below are T cell receptor beta chains from one sample, sequenced in a study of T-cell reconstitution after alpha-beta-depleted transplantation in children. TCRdb reanalysed the PCR reads using MiXCR and keeps one entry per CDR3 protein. The sample gives a few hundred thousand distinct CDR3 sequences, 11% of which show up once; around 22% is in the top ten. Material: peripheral blood, obtained 180 days after TCRalphabeta/CD19-depleted stem cell transplant. The receptors shown here come from a male patient between 2 and 15 years old who had a stem cell transplant for chronic granulomatous disease, so the T cells may come from the graft donor. Both conserved end residues are part of each CDR3. The order of the fields is CDR3 length, J gene, V gene, clone size, D gene, CDR3 protein, CDR3 DNA. D genes are given only for firm matches. Size values are once, few and many counts, or a class for expanded clones, and some rows have none.

len: 14
j_gene: TRBJ2-2
v_gene: TRBV24-1
abundance: many
d_gene: TRBD1
CDR3aa: CATRGQGNTGELFF
CDR3nt: TGTGCCACCAGGGGACAGGGGAACACCGGGGAGCTGTTTTTT

len: 17
j_gene: TRBJ2-7
v_gene: TRBV9
abundance: many
d_gene: TRBD2
CDR3aa: CASSVSPTSGNTYEQYF
CDR3nt: TGTGCCAGCAGCGTTTCACCGACTAGCGGGAATACCTACGAGCAGTACTTC

len: 13
j_gene: TRBJ2-7
v_gene: TRBV15
abundance: many
d_gene: NA
CDR3aa: CATSRDQVGEQYF
CDR3nt: TGTGCCACCAGCAGAGATCAGGTGGGCGAGCAGTACTTC

len: 14
j_gene: TRBJ1-4
v_gene: TRBV19
abundance: many
d_gene: TRBD1
CDR3aa: CATSGQGFNEKLFF
CDR3nt: TGTGCCACCTCGGGACAGGGGTTTAATGAAAAACTGTTTTTT

len: 13
j_gene: TRBJ2-7
v_gene: TRBV6-2/TRBV6-3
abundance: NA
d_gene: NA
CDR3aa: CASISTGLLEQYF
CDR3nt: TGTGCCAGCATTTCGACCGGACTCCTCGAGCAGTACTTC

len: 13
j_gene: TRBJ1-5
v_gene: TRBV6-4
abundance: few
d_gene: NA
CDR3aa: CASSDGVNQPQHF
CDR3nt: TGTGCCAGCAGTGACGGGGTAAATCAGCCCCAGCATTTT

len: 16
j_gene: TRBJ2-2
v_gene: TRBV15
abundance: many
d_gene: NA
CDR3aa: CATSRDILAGTGELFF
CDR3nt: TGTGCCACCAGCAGAGATATTTTGGCTGGCACCGGGGAGCTGTTTTTT

len: 13
j_gene: TRBJ2-6
v_gene: TRBV30
abundance: NA
d_gene: NA
CDR3aa: CAWSSTGANVLTF
CDR3nt: TGTGCCTGGAGTAGCACTGGGGCCAACGTCCTGACTTTC

len: 16
j_gene: TRBJ2-6
v_gene: TRBV29-1
abundance: NA
d_gene: TRBD1
CDR3aa: CSVGETGVAGANVLTF
CDR3nt: TGCAGCGTTGGTGAGACAGGGGTTGCCGGGGCCAACGTCCTGACTTTC

len: 16
j_gene: TRBJ2-5
v_gene: TRBV6-1
abundance: many
d_gene: TRBD2
CDR3aa: CASSPTTRGGHETQYF
CDR3nt: TGTGCCAGCAGTCCAACGACGCGGGGGGGCCACGAGACCCAGTACTTC

len: 16
j_gene: TRBJ2-3
v_gene: TRBV7-3
abundance: many
d_gene: NA
CDR3aa: CASSLTGATSTDTQYF
CDR3nt: TGTGCCAGCAGCTTAACCGGGGCCACTAGCACAGATACGCAGTATTTT

len: 13
j_gene: TRBJ2-3
v_gene: TRBV28
abundance: few
d_gene: NA
CDR3aa: CASSSTSPDTQYF
CDR3nt: TGTGCCAGCAGTAGTACTAGCCCAGATACGCAGTATTTT

len: 14
j_gene: TRBJ2-3
v_gene: TRBV12-3/TRBV12-4
abundance: many
d_gene: NA
CDR3aa: CASSFQDSTDTQYF
CDR3nt: TGTGCCAGCAGTTTCCAAGACAGCACAGATACGCAGTATTTT

len: 14
j_gene: TRBJ2-3
v_gene: TRBV7-9
abundance: many
d_gene: TRBD1
CDR3aa: CASSSGQGRDTQYF
CDR3nt: TGTGCCAGCAGCTCGGGACAGGGGAGAGATACGCAGTATTTT

len: 16
j_gene: TRBJ2-1
v_gene: TRBV7-9
abundance: NA
d_gene: NA
CDR3aa: CASSFTTPWSYNEQFF
CDR3nt: TGTGCCAGCAGCTTTACTACCCCCTGGTCCTACAATGAGCAGTTCTTC

len: 18
j_gene: TRBJ2-3
v_gene: TRBV3-1
abundance: many
d_gene: TRBD2
CDR3aa: CASSPQVSSSGRTDTQYF
CDR3nt: TGTGCCAGCAGCCCTCAAGTGTCTTCTAGCGGACGCACAGATACGCAGTATTTT

len: 14
j_gene: TRBJ1-5
v_gene: TRBV5-4
abundance: few
d_gene: NA
CDR3aa: CASSSDGGNQPQHF
CDR3nt: TGTGCCAGCAGCTCCGATGGGGGCAATCAGCCCCAGCATTTT

len: 14
j_gene: TRBJ1-2
v_gene: TRBV7-8
abundance: many
d_gene: NA
CDR3aa: CASSLGPANYGYTF
CDR3nt: TGTGCCAGCAGCTTAGGCCCCGCTAACTATGGCTACACCTTC

len: 13
j_gene: TRBJ2-1
v_gene: TRBV20-1
abundance: many
d_gene: TRBD1
CDR3aa: CSARAPGGSEQFF
CDR3nt: TGCAGTGCTAGAGCTCCAGGGGGCTCTGAGCAGTTCTTC

len: 14
j_gene: TRBJ2-7
v_gene: TRBV11-2
abundance: few
d_gene: NA
CDR3aa: CASSTLGSAYEQYF
CDR3nt: TGTGCCAGCAGCACCCTAGGTTCCGCCTACGAGCAGTACTTC

len: 15
j_gene: TRBJ2-7
v_gene: TRBV12-3/TRBV12-4
abundance: many
d_gene: TRBD2
CDR3aa: CASSLRSGGSYEQYF
CDR3nt: TGTGCCAGCAGTTTACGCTCGGGGGGGTCCTACGAGCAGTACTTC

len: 14
j_gene: TRBJ2-2
v_gene: TRBV2
abundance: few
d_gene: NA
CDR3aa: CASSELRNTGELFF
CDR3nt: TGTGCCAGCAGTGAACTTCGAAACACCGGGGAGCTGTTTTTT

len: 14
j_gene: TRBJ2-1
v_gene: TRBV20-1
abundance: many
d_gene: TRBD1
CDR3aa: CSASPGTGVDEQFF
CDR3nt: TGCAGTGCTTCGCCGGGGACAGGGGTCGATGAGCAGTTCTTC

len: 16
j_gene: TRBJ2-3
v_gene: TRBV27
abundance: many
d_gene: TRBD2
CDR3aa: CASSLSASGSSDTQYF
CDR3nt: TGTGCCAGCAGTTTATCGGCTAGCGGGAGTTCTGATACGCAGTATTTT

len: 15
j_gene: TRBJ1-1
v_gene: TRBV6-5
abundance: few
d_gene: NA
CDR3aa: CASSYSDLRSGEAFF
CDR3nt: TGTGCCAGCAGTTACAGCGACTTGAGGTCGGGAGAAGCTTTCTTT

len: 15
j_gene: TRBJ1-1
v_gene: TRBV12-3/TRBV12-4
abundance: many
d_gene: NA
CDR3aa: CASSLAEAYNTEAFF
CDR3nt: TGTGCCAGCAGTTTAGCCGAGGCGTATAACACTGAAGCTTTCTTT

len: 14
j_gene: TRBJ2-7
v_gene: TRBV5-1
abundance: many
d_gene: TRBD1
CDR3aa: CASSIGTGTYEQYF
CDR3nt: TGCGCCAGCAGCATTGGGACAGGGACGTACGAGCAGTACTTC

len: 14
j_gene: TRBJ2-7
v_gene: TRBV28
abundance: many
d_gene: TRBD1
CDR3aa: CASSLRQGTYEQYF
CDR3nt: TGTGCCAGCAGCCTACGACAGGGGACCTACGAGCAGTACTTC

len: 14
j_gene: TRBJ2-1
v_gene: TRBV5-6
abundance: NA
d_gene: NA
CDR3aa: CASSLDRYYNEQFF
CDR3nt: TGTGCCAGCAGCCTTGACAGATACTACAATGAGCAGTTCTTC

len: 17
j_gene: TRBJ2-1
v_gene: TRBV4-3
abundance: many
d_gene: NA
CDR3aa: CASSPISGLSPYNEQFF
CDR3nt: TGCGCCAGCAGCCCGATTTCAGGACTAAGTCCCTACAATGAGCAGTTCTTC

len: 17
j_gene: TRBJ2-1
v_gene: TRBV28
abundance: many
d_gene: TRBD2
CDR3aa: CASSLPGAVGRNNEQFF
CDR3nt: TGTGCCAGCAGTTTGCCTGGGGCTGTCGGGAGGAACAATGAGCAGTTCTTC

len: 15
j_gene: TRBJ1-5
v_gene: TRBV21-1
abundance: many
d_gene: NA
CDR3aa: CASSILGTGNQPQHF
CDR3nt: TGTGCCAGCAGCATACTCGGGACGGGTAATCAGCCCCAGCATTTT

len: 15
j_gene: TRBJ1-6
v_gene: TRBV7-2
abundance: many
d_gene: NA
CDR3aa: CASSLGGGVNSPLHF
CDR3nt: TGTGCCAGCAGCTTAGGTGGGGGAGTCAATTCACCCCTCCACTTT

len: 11
j_gene: TRBJ1-1
v_gene: TRBV10-3
abundance: many
d_gene: NA
CDR3aa: CAITKTALAFF
CDR3nt: TGTGCCATCACCAAGACAGCATTGGCTTTCTTT

len: 14
j_gene: TRBJ2-7
v_gene: TRBV7-8
abundance: few
d_gene: NA
CDR3aa: CASSLALYVNEQYF
CDR3nt: TGTGCCAGCAGCTTAGCCCTATATGTTAATGAGCAGTACTTC

len: 15
j_gene: TRBJ1-6
v_gene: TRBV12-3/TRBV12-4
abundance: NA
d_gene: NA
CDR3aa: CASSYGGSYNSPLHF
CDR3nt: TGTGCCAGCAGTTATGGGGGTTCCTATAATTCACCCCTCCACTTT

len: 14
j_gene: TRBJ1-6
v_gene: TRBV9
abundance: many
d_gene: NA
CDR3aa: CASSVGTDNSPLHF
CDR3nt: TGTGCCAGCAGCGTAGGGACAGATAATTCACCCCTCCACTTT

len: 15
j_gene: TRBJ2-3
v_gene: TRBV18
abundance: few
d_gene: NA
CDR3aa: CASSPAGGRGDTQYF
CDR3nt: TGTGCCAGCTCACCGGCCGGGGGGCGAGGAGATACGCAGTATTTT

len: 15
j_gene: TRBJ2-7
v_gene: TRBV14
abundance: few
d_gene: TRBD2
CDR3aa: CASSPQRELSYEQYF
CDR3nt: TGTGCCAGCAGCCCCCAGCGGGAGCTATCCTACGAGCAGTACTTC

len: 15
j_gene: TRBJ2-5
v_gene: TRBV5-4
abundance: many
d_gene: TRBD2
CDR3aa: CASSLGGERQETQYF
CDR3nt: TGTGCCAGCAGCCTGGGGGGGGAGAGGCAAGAGACCCAGTACTTC

len: 15
j_gene: TRBJ2-5
v_gene: TRBV5-1
abundance: NA
d_gene: NA
CDR3aa: CASSPAGTSQETQYF
CDR3nt: TGCGCCAGCAGCCCGGCCGGGACAAGCCAAGAGACCCAGTACTTC

len: 15
j_gene: TRBJ1-4
v_gene: TRBV5-1
abundance: many
d_gene: NA
CDR3aa: CASSEGVGKNEKLFF
CDR3nt: TGCGCCAGCAGCGAGGGAGTTGGGAAAAATGAAAAACTGTTTTTT

len: 13
j_gene: TRBJ2-7
v_gene: TRBV5-1
abundance: many
d_gene: NA
CDR3aa: CASSLRTAYEQYF
CDR3nt: TGCGCCAGCAGCTTGAGAACGGCCTACGAGCAGTACTTC

len: 16
j_gene: TRBJ2-7
v_gene: TRBV7-9
abundance: many
d_gene: TRBD2
CDR3aa: CASSAGLAGPSREQYF
CDR3nt: TGTGCCAGCAGCGCGGGACTAGCGGGCCCGTCTAGGGAGCAGTACTTC

len: 16
j_gene: TRBJ2-5
v_gene: TRBV4-3
abundance: many
d_gene: TRBD2
CDR3aa: CASSQSHGGGQKTQYF
CDR3nt: TGCGCCAGCAGCCAAAGTCACGGGGGAGGGCAGAAGACCCAGTACTTC

len: 17
j_gene: TRBJ1-5
v_gene: TRBV28
abundance: few
d_gene: NA
CDR3aa: CASSSPLFGGREGPQHF
CDR3nt: TGTGCCAGCAGTTCTCCTCTCTTCGGGGGGCGAGAAGGGCCCCAGCATTTT

len: 14
j_gene: TRBJ2-2
v_gene: TRBV6-1
abundance: few
d_gene: NA
CDR3aa: CASKEIAVTGELFF
CDR3nt: TGTGCCAGCAAGGAAATAGCGGTGACCGGGGAGCTGTTTTTT

len: 16
j_gene: TRBJ2-7
v_gene: TRBV20-1
abundance: many
d_gene: NA
CDR3aa: CSASRDTGSFSYEQYF
CDR3nt: TGCAGTGCTAGCCGCGACACCGGGTCCTTTTCCTACGAGCAGTACTTC

len: 17
j_gene: TRBJ2-1
v_gene: TRBV7-3
abundance: many
d_gene: TRBD2
CDR3aa: CASSFQRGDGFYNEQFF
CDR3nt: TGTGCCAGCAGCTTTCAGCGGGGGGATGGTTTCTACAATGAGCAGTTCTTC